These T cell receptor beta chains were read from a single sample in a study of cytotoxic CD8 clonotypes in ibrutinib-treated CLL. Profiled with immunoSEQ multiplex PCR; TCRdb holds only in-frame clones, not every one. This table holds about 130,000 clones, about four fifths found once. The specimen was PBMCs, collected after 12 months of ibrutinib treatment. The receptors were sampled from a human donor with chronic lymphocytic leukemia. The CDR3 runs from the conserved cysteine through the conserved F or W. Each record gives: V gene, CDR3 protein.

v_gene: TRBV7-2; CDR3aa: CASSLTSGFPGELFF
v_gene: TRBV19; CDR3aa: CASSSLYGYTF
v_gene: TRBV29-1; CDR3aa: CSVDLGYYGYTF
v_gene: TRBV2; CDR3aa: CASSEVQGVTEAFF
v_gene: TRBV2; CDR3aa: CASSEVRELVDEQYF
v_gene: TRBV9; CDR3aa: CASSVSLAGAPPYF
v_gene: TRBV4-2; CDR3aa: CASSQSIRHEQFF
v_gene: TRBV2; CDR3aa: CASSLSGGPNEKLFF
v_gene: TRBV21-1; CDR3aa: CASSKDFPTGFVFYEQYF
v_gene: TRBV5-1; CDR3aa: CASSLGPNNEKLFF
v_gene: TRBV2; CDR3aa: CASSEFGTGNTEAFF
v_gene: TRBV21-1; CDR3aa: CASSCLLAQYF
v_gene: TRBV7-9; CDR3aa: CASSSDRVLETQYF
v_gene: TRBV9; CDR3aa: CASSIQRNTEAFF
v_gene: TRBV4-1; CDR3aa: CASSQGQKNTEAFF
v_gene: TRBV11-2; CDR3aa: CASSFHPPGAFF
v_gene: TRBV28; CDR3aa: CASSFNQPGAKNIQYF
v_gene: TRBV27; CDR3aa: CASREGIAGSSYEQYF
v_gene: TRBV28; CDR3aa: CATTRGNTEAFF
v_gene: TRBV4-3; CDR3aa: CASSQDVQGEKGGYTF
v_gene: TRBV30; CDR3aa: CACYSSGGYYEQYF
v_gene: TRBV9; CDR3aa: CASSGSGKETQYF
v_gene: TRBV14; CDR3aa: CASSQDGEVNTGELFF
v_gene: TRBV6-1; CDR3aa: CASSGDRTTYEQYF
v_gene: TRBV11-3; CDR3aa: CASSFDGPNTGELFF
v_gene: TRBV10-3; CDR3aa: CAISDSILHEQYF
v_gene: TRBV19; CDR3aa: CASSIEGGDSAYEQYF
v_gene: TRBV7-2; CDR3aa: CASSKGLAGARSYNEQFF
v_gene: TRBV25-1; CDR3aa: CASSTSSTDTQYF
v_gene: TRBV5-1; CDR3aa: CASSAGPQETQYF
v_gene: TRBV10-3; CDR3aa: CAISESEWGRNEAFF
v_gene: TRBV14; CDR3aa: CASSLQAGGPAGELFF
v_gene: TRBV7-6; CDR3aa: CASSQPLLGQFF
v_gene: TRBV27; CDR3aa: CASSGYKNIQYF
v_gene: TRBV10-3; CDR3aa: CAISASRTGAYTDTQYF
v_gene: TRBV7-2; CDR3aa: CASSSVDNQETQYF
v_gene: TRBV9; CDR3aa: CASSVVSTSGRYNEQFF
v_gene: TRBV11-2; CDR3aa: CASSLGTGELFF
v_gene: TRBV7-2; CDR3aa: CASSFQFSNQPQHF